The present TCR beta chain was sequenced within a study of cytomegalovirus exposure and HLA in healthy donors. Study-level information: As an earlier analysis found, around 190 million T cells yielded about 120 million unique TCR beta sequences. Study outcomes and limitations: Excluded: some indistinguishable V segments such as TRBV6-2 and TRBV6-3.

This PCR relied on a set of 60 Vbeta primers and 13 Jbeta primers. Sequenced by immunoSEQ multiplex PCR; TCRdb stores in-frame clones only, minus some. Recorded for this sample: tens of thousands of clones. Remarks on this clone: Its antigen remains unidentified.

CDR1 is PRHDT, CDR2 FYEKMQ, per germline (reference sequence). The CDR3 consists of 14 residues. V lost 2 bases to trimming and J lost 3 bases, with 10 bases between them. Sequencing was carried out using PBMCs. This clonotype was sampled from a middle-aged woman in good health and CMV-seropositive. This chain uses TRBV13 with TRBJ1-2, with D possibly matching TRBD1 (6 bases). CDR3 amino acids: CASSLQGNDYGYTF. The CDR3 nucleotides read TGTGCCAGCAGCTTACAGGGGAATGACTATGGCTACACCTTC.